Presented here are 19 T cell receptor beta chains from one specimen sequenced in a study of cytomegalovirus exposure and HLA in healthy donors. Primers for the PCR totalled 60 Vbeta and 13 Jbeta. Repertoires were generated with immunoSEQ multiplex PCR, while TCRdb's copy carries only in-frame clones and drops some. There are approximately 150,000 clones in the sample; approximately 80% occur only once, and 13% to 15% lies in the top ten. Sequencing was done on a sample of PBMCs. The receptor set was obtained from a woman aged 35 to 49 in good health and CMV-seronegative.

The chain has TRBV27 and TRBJ2-7; 7 nucleotides agree with TRBD1. The CDR3 covers 16 residues. J was trimmed by 2 bases and V by 2 bases; bases with no gene match: 9. The V gene's germline CDR1 is MNHEY and CDR2 SMNVEV (reference sequence). CDR3 in DNA: TGTGCCAGCAGTTTACCCCCGAGACAGGGCCCCTACGAGCAGTACTTC. Protein product: CASSLPPRQGPYEQYF.

The rearrangement uses TRBV30 and TRBJ2-2; 11 bases fit TRBD2. V lost 2 bases, J lost 7 bases, and 3 bases stayed unmatched. CDR1 GTSNPN and CDR2 SVGIG come from the germline V gene (reference sequence). This CDR3 comprises 14 residues. CDR3: CAWSRGLADGELFF. The CDR3, as DNA: TGTGCCTGGAGTCGGGGACTAGCGGACGGGGAGCTGTTTTTT.

The V gene is TRBV28, the J gene TRBJ2-3; a weak D match, TRBD1 (5 bases). This CDR3 spans 11 amino acids. The germline gives CDR1 MDHEN, CDR2 SYDVKM. V was cut by 3 bases and J by 10 bases, with 8 bases left in between. The CDR3 here is CASSFQGSQYF. The CDR3 bases are TGTGCCAGCAGTTTTCAGGGTTCGCAGTATTTT.

The genes are TRBV7-2 and TRBJ2-7; 9 positions agree with TRBD1. Germline assignment: CDR1 SGHTA and CDR2 FQGNSA. This CDR3 spans 14 amino acids. Trimming cost V 5 bases and J 2 bases; bases outside gene matches: 4. Written as DNA, the CDR3 is TGTGCCAGCAGCCTTGGGACAGGGACCTACGAGCAGTACTTC. It is translated as CASSLGTGTYEQYF.

This chain links TRBV5-5 with TRBJ2-1; 9 bases are a match to TRBD1. Germline CDR1 and CDR2: SGHKS and YYEKEE (reference sequence). The J segment lost 6 bases and the V segment lost 3 bases, leaving 4 bases of the junction unmatched. The CDR3 contains 14 residues. The CDR3 DNA reads TGTGCCAGCAGCTGGGGACAGGGTGGCAATGAGCAGTTCTTC. This gives the protein CASSWGQGGNEQFF.

The gene calls are TRBV28 and TRBJ1-4; a weak D match, TRBD1 (5 bases). This CDR3 contains 15 residues. V lost 5 bases, J lost 8 bases, and 18 bases lay in between. Germline V lookup: CDR1 MDHEN, CDR2 SYDVKM. The CDR3 nucleotides read TGTGCCAGCAGTCCCCCCTTGGGGGGTGAGGAAAAACTGTTTTTT. It is translated as CASSPPLGGEEKLFF. The full variable domain, rest sourced from reference TRBV28 and TRBJ1-4, is DVKVTQSSRYLVKRTGEKVFLECVQDMDHENMFWYRQDPGLGLRLIYFSYDVKMKEKGDIPEGYSVSREKKERFSLILESASTNQTSMYLCASSPPLGGEEKLFFGSGTQLSVL.

In this sample, this clone turned up a few times. The rearrangement uses TRBV5-1 and TRBJ2-7; 12 bases agree with TRBD2. The CDR3 length is 15 residues. The J segment lost 5 bases and the V segment lost 3 bases, leaving 6 bases of the junction unmatched. Germline lookup yields CDR1 SGHRS and CDR2 YFSETQ. The CDR3 bases are TGCGCCAGCAGCTCCCCCGGGACTAGCGGGCACGAGCAGTACTTC. Protein product: CASSSPGTSGHEQYF.

CDR3 sequence: CASSHLGLGQGIINSPLHF. CDR3 DNA sequence: TGTGCCAGCAGTCACCTCGGTTTGGGACAGGGGATTATAAATTCACCCCTCCACTTT. The chain links TRBV28 to TRBJ1-6; 10 bases match TRBD1. The CDR3 contains 19 residues. Germline V gives CDR1 MDHEN, CDR2 SYDVKM. With 5 bases clipped from V and 7 bases from J, the junction kept 17 bases outside the gene matches.

The genes are TRBV9 and TRBJ2-3; 7 positions match TRBD2. The germline V gene encodes CDR1 SGDLS and CDR2 YYNGEE. CDR3 length: 15 amino acids. Trimming cost V 4 bases and J 6 bases; bases outside gene matches: 11. CDR3 sequence: CASSSEGGVGDTQYF. The CDR3, as DNA: TGTGCCAGCAGCTCAGAGGGAGGGGTGGGGGATACGCAGTATTTT.

The chain is built from TRBV2 and TRBJ2-2, with a weak D call TRBD1 (5 bases). The CDR3 has 14 amino acids. Deletions cut 6 bases from V and 7 bases from J, with 15 bases between. Germline V lookup: CDR1 SNHLY, CDR2 FYNNEI. Written as DNA, the CDR3 is TGTGCCAGCAGACAGGTTGGGTTAAACGGGGAGCTGTTTTTT. Translating it yields CASRQVGLNGELFF.

J is TRBJ1-4 and V is TRBV11-3; 7 positions match TRBD1. Germline CDR1 and CDR2: SGHNT and YENEEA. V lost 2 bases and J lost 3; bases outside the gene matches: 6. The CDR3 is 16 residues long. CDR3 amino acids: CASSLSTGSANEKLFF. Written as DNA, the CDR3 is TGTGCCAGCAGCTTATCGACAGGGTCGGCTAATGAAAAACTGTTTTTT.

The chain links TRBV29-1 to TRBJ1-2, with TRBD1 matching over 10 bases. V gave up 1 base and J gave up 8 bases; unmatched junction bases: 4. Germline V lookup: CDR1 SQVTM, CDR2 ANQGSEA. The CDR3 runs 13 residues. The CDR3: CSVEGQGAFGYTF. CDR3 nucleotide sequence: TGCAGCGTTGAAGGACAGGGGGCGTTCGGCTACACCTTC.

This clone occurred once. The J gene is TRBJ2-3, the V gene TRBV12-5, with D uncertain. The CDR3 spans 16 residues. Germline CDR1 and CDR2: LGHNT and FRNRAP. Trimming removed 0 bases at V and 3 bases at J, with 13 bases between. The CDR3: CASGLVGLRSTDTQYF. The CDR3 bases are TGTGCTAGTGGTTTGGTCGGTCTCCGTAGTACAGATACGCAGTATTTT.

This clone came up a few times. This rearrangement joins TRBV4-3 to TRBJ2-7, with 9 nucleotides matching TRBD2. Per germline, CDR1 LGHNA and CDR2 YSLEER. J was trimmed by 4 bases and V by 2 bases; bases with no gene match: 9. This CDR3 has 16 amino acids. CDR3 bases: TGCGCCAGCAGCCAATCAGAGGGTAGCGGGGGATACGAGCAGTACTTC. Translation: CASSQSEGSGGYEQYF.

A note on this clone: This CDR3 fails to terminate in the conserved phenylalanine or tryptophan, so it likely reflects a read error. The V gene is TRBV14, the J gene TRBJ2-7; weak D call: TRBD2 (5 bases). The CDR3 runs to 18 residues. Germline lookup yields CDR1 SGHDN and CDR2 FVKESK. Trimming cost V 1 base and J 2 bases, with 21 bases left between them. The CDR3 protein is CASSQAPPEAQPPYEQYL. CDR3 sequence (DNA): TGTGCCAGCAGCCAAGCACCGCCGGAGGCGCAACCTCCCTACGAGCAGTACCTC.

This clone was counted a few times. The rearrangement uses TRBV15 and TRBJ2-2; 9 bases fit TRBD1. The ends lost 1 base at V and 6 bases at J; junction bases unmatched: 3. This CDR3 is built from 15 residues. The germline V gene has CDR1 LNHNV and CDR2 YYDKDF (reference sequence). The CDR3 loop is CATSRVGQGPGELFF. The CDR3 bases are TGTGCCACCAGCAGAGTAGGACAGGGGCCCGGGGAGCTGTTTTTT. Full variable domain (outside the CDR3, taken from reference TRBV15 and TRBJ2-2): DAMVIQNPRYQVTQFGKPVTLSCSQTLNHNVMYWYQQKSSQAPKLLFHYYDKDFNNEADTPDNFQSRRPNTSFCFLDIRSPGLGDTAMYLCATSRVGQGPGELFFGEGSRLTVL.

The J gene is TRBJ2-4, the V gene TRBV29-1; D may be TRBD1 (6 bases). Per germline, CDR1 SQVTM and CDR2 ANQGSEA. Trimming stripped 0 bases from V and 4 bases from J, with 10 bases between. This CDR3 has 14 residues. Here the CDR3 DNA reads TGCAGCGTTGAAGACAGGGGCGGGAAAAACATTCAGTACTTC. Amino acids: CSVEDRGGKNIQYF.

The chain has TRBV6-5 and TRBJ2-6; TRBD1 might be the D (5 bases). CDR1 is MNHEY, CDR2 SVGAGI, per germline. V gave up 6 bases and J gave up 0 bases, with 9 bases separating them. This CDR3 has 15 residues. The CDR3 loop reads CASSLDSSGANVLTF. CDR3 bases: TGTGCCAGCAGCCTAGACAGCTCTGGGGCCAACGTCCTGACTTTC.

Remarks on this clone: Relative to the germline gene, one junction end is altered; a read error may explain this. This rearrangement joins TRBV7-9 to TRBJ2-7; the D is unclear. CDR3 size: 14 residues. Germline CDR1 reads SEHNR; CDR2 reads FQNEAQ (reference sequence). CDR3 nucleotide sequence: TGTTCCAGCAGCCTCTTGGCAGGTTCAGGCGAGCAGTACTTC. This translates into CSSSLLAGSGEQYF.